Shown below are 2 T cell receptor beta chains from a single sample sequenced in a study of vaccination effects on CD4 cells after COVID-19. The repertoire was sequenced with immunoSEQ multiplex PCR; TCRdb's copy has only in-frame clones and lacks some. The repertoire holds tens of thousands of clones, with more than 70% as singletons. The antigens of these receptors remain unknown. Viral peptide pools were used in the ViraFEST assay to expand antigen-specific CD4+ T cells, and sequencing came afterward. It was after approximately 10 days of culture that CD4+ T cells were isolated. The cohort was immunized with two doses of either the BNT162b2 or mRNA-1273 vaccine. The source was CD4+ T cells from PBMCs cultured with HCoV-229E spike peptides, collected after COVID-19 vaccination. The receptors were gathered from a human donor who received a COVID-19 vaccine.

V is TRBV6-5 and J is TRBJ1-5; 8 bases agree with TRBD1. V lost 6 bases to trimming and J lost 6 bases; unmatched junction nucleotides: 7. The germline CDR1 and CDR2 sequences are MNHEY and SVGAGI. The CDR3 consists of 14 residues. The DNA of the CDR3 is TGTGCCAGCAGGACAGGGGCAGTACTTCAGCCCCAGCATTTT. Translated, it gives CASRTGAVLQPQHF.

V gene TRBV7-9 combines with J gene TRBJ1-2; 9 nucleotides agree with TRBD1. The germline V gene has CDR1 SEHNR and CDR2 FQNEAQ (reference sequence). The length of the CDR3 is 15 residues. V shed 4 bases, J shed 2 bases, and the junction held 5 bases outside the gene matches. This chain's CDR3 is CASSSVTGGNYGYTF. For the CDR3, the DNA is TGTGCCAGCAGCTCAGTGACAGGGGGGAACTATGGCTACACCTTC.